These 14 T cell receptor beta chains originate from one sample sequenced in a study of shared clonotypes between healthy human individuals. Data came from immunoSEQ multiplex PCR; TCRdb stores just in-frame clones and leaves some out. The table has about 2 million clones, less than 95% seen once. Naive CD8 isolation took CD45RO-negative cells positively selected for CCR7 and excluded terminally differentiated effector memory CD45RA+ cells. Sequences were obtained from naive CD8+ T cells sorted from blood. The receptor set was obtained from a man aged 18 to 29 in good health.

The chain uses TRBV28 and TRBJ2-1, with D hard to call. This CDR3 is 13 amino acids long. CDR1 MDHEN and CDR2 SYDVKM come from the germline V gene. Trimming took off 8 bases at V and 6 bases at J, with 14 bases between the two ends. The CDR3 spells CASAVGLSNEQFF. The CDR3 DNA reads TGTGCCAGCGCCGTGGGGTTGAGCAATGAGCAGTTCTTC.

The V call is TRBV2, the J call TRBJ2-4; no clear D. This CDR3 comprises 14 residues. Germline V lookup: CDR1 SNHLY, CDR2 FYNNEI. The ends were cut back, 8 bases at V and 1 base at J, with 12 bases in the middle. CDR3 residues: CASGKGLAKNIQYF. The CDR3 DNA follows: TGTGCCAGCGGTAAAGGTCTCGCCAAAAACATTCAGTACTTC.

The gene calls are TRBV4-3 and TRBJ2-7, with D unclear. Trimming removed 0 bases at V and 2 bases at J, with 20 bases between. Germline V gives CDR1 LGHNA, CDR2 YSLEER. The CDR3 is made up of 18 amino acids. As DNA, the CDR3 is TGCGCCAGCAGCCAAGATTCCAGGACGGGCTTTCTAGCCTACGAGCAGTACTTC. As protein: CASSQDSRTGFLAYEQYF.

In this sample, this clone turned up once. The V call is TRBV5-6, the J call TRBJ1-1; D is unresolved. The germline V gene encodes CDR1 SGHDT and CDR2 YYEEEE. This CDR3 is built from 15 residues. The V end was cut by 0 bases, the J end by 8 bases, with 17 bases between. This chain's CDR3 is CASSLVGSLAWEAFF. DNA for the CDR3: TGTGCCAGCAGCTTGGTTGGCAGCCTGGCTTGGGAAGCTTTCTTT.

V usage is TRBV30 and J usage is TRBJ1-1; 9 nucleotides line up with TRBD1. The CDR3 consists of 14 residues. The V gene's germline CDR1 is GTSNPN and CDR2 SVGIG (reference sequence). J gave up 2 bases and V 5 bases, and 6 bases lay outside the gene matches. CDR3: CAWDPGQGNTEAFF. CDR3 in DNA: TGTGCCTGGGACCCGGGACAGGGAAACACTGAAGCTTTCTTT.

This chain connects TRBV28 to TRBJ2-2, with D possibly TRBD1 on 5 matching bases. Trimming removed 1 base at V and 4 bases at J, with 16 bases between. From germline, CDR1 is MDHEN and CDR2 SYDVKM. The length of the CDR3 is 17 residues. CDR3: CASSLLGGQGVTGELFF. DNA for the CDR3: TGTGCCAGCAGTTTATTAGGTGGGCAGGGTGTCACCGGGGAGCTGTTTTTT.

The chain employs TRBV4-1 and TRBJ1-1; no definite D call. Between the trimmed V and J ends, which lost 3 bases and 2 bases, there was a span of 13 bases. Germline V gene lookup returns CDR1 MGHRA and CDR2 YSYEKL. This CDR3 has 15 residues. The CDR3, as DNA: TGCGCCAGCAGCCACCCGGACGGCCGAAACACTGAAGCTTTCTTT. Amino acid sequence: CASSHPDGRNTEAFF.

This clone has more than one count but fewer than ten. The DNA of the CDR3 is TGTGCCAGCAGCTTGGAGGGCAAAGAAGCTTTCTTT. It specifies CASSLEGKEAFF. The chain uses TRBV5-4 and TRBJ1-1, with D uncertain. V lost 0 bases to trimming and J lost 8 bases, with 8 bases between them. CDR1 and CDR2 from the germline V gene are SGHNT and YYREEE (reference sequence). The CDR3 is made up of 12 amino acids.

This chain links TRBV11-2 with TRBJ1-6; a possible D gene is TRBD1 (6 bases). Trimming shortened V by 2 bases and J by 9 bases, and 17 bases separated the two germline ends. Looked up from germline, CDR1 is SGHAT and CDR2 is FQNNGV. CDR3 size: 16 residues. The CDR3 DNA is TGTGCCAGCAGCTTATTGGTGGGACACCGAGGTTCACCCCTCCACTTT. Translation: CASSLLVGHRGSPLHF.

This clone appeared a few times. Other DNA variants within this sample encode the same CDR3. The V call is TRBV6-6, the J call TRBJ2-1; D remains unclear. Germline V gene data show CDR1 as MNHNY and CDR2 as SVGAGI (reference sequence). This CDR3 has 10 residues. Between the trimmed V and J ends, which lost 6 bases and 5 bases, there was a span of 2 bases. The CDR3 bases are TGTGCCAGCAGCGACAATGAGCAGTTCTTC. Amino acids: CASSDNEQFF.

The J gene is TRBJ2-7, the V gene TRBV2; 9 nucleotides align to TRBD2. Germline CDR1 SNHLY, CDR2 FYNNEI. V lost 4 bases and J lost 3; bases outside the gene matches: 4. The CDR3 contains 14 residues. Written as DNA, the CDR3 is TGTGCCAGCAGTGCCGGGACTAGCTTCTACGAGCAGTACTTC. This codes for CASSAGTSFYEQYF.

DNA of the CDR3: TGTGCCAGCAGTTTTGAAGGGGGCCATAATGAAAAACTGTTTTTT. Translated: CASSFEGGHNEKLFF. The chain recombines TRBV27 with TRBJ1-4; TRBD1 matches 7 bases. The germline V gene encodes CDR1 MNHEY and CDR2 SMNVEV (reference sequence). V lost 3 bases to trimming and J lost 4 bases; unmatched junction nucleotides: 5. The CDR3 extends over 15 amino acids.

This chain connects TRBV4-1 to TRBJ1-6, with 9 bases matching TRBD1. The CDR3 has 15 residues. CDR1 is MGHRA, CDR2 YSYEKL, per germline. V gave up 3 bases and J gave up 9 bases; unmatched junction bases: 6. Here the CDR3 reads CASSQGTGSSSPLHF. The DNA of the CDR3 is TGCGCCAGCAGCCAGGGGACAGGGAGCAGTTCACCCCTCCACTTT.

As DNA, the CDR3 is TGTGCCAGCGCGGCTACGGAACTTACAGGCTATGAGCAGTTCTTC. Translation gives CASAATELTGYEQFF. The chain joins TRBV2 to TRBJ2-1; D might be TRBD1 (5 bases). The CDR3 sequence is 15 residues long. CDR1 and CDR2 from the germline V gene are SNHLY and FYNNEI. The V end was cut by 8 bases, the J end by 8 bases, with 22 bases between.